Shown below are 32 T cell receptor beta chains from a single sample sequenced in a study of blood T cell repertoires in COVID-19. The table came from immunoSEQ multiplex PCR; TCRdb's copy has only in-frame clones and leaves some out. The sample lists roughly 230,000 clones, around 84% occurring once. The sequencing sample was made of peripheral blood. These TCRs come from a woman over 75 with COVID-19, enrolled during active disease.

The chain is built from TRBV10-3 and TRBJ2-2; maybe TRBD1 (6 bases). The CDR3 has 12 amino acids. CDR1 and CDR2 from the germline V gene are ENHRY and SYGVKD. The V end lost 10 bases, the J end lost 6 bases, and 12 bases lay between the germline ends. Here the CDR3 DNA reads TGTGCCAAGTCATCAGGGGCCGGGGAGCTGTTTTTT. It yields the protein CAKSSGAGELFF.

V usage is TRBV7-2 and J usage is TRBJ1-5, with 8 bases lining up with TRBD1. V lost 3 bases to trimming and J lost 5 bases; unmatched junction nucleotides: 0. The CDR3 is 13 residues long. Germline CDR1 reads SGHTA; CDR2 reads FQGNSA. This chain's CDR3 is CASSLDRDQPQHF. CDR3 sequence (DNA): TGTGCCAGCAGCTTGGACAGGGATCAGCCCCAGCATTTT. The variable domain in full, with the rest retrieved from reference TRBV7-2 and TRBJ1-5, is GAGVSQSPSNKVTEKGKDVELRCDPISGHTALYWYRQSLGQGLEFLIYFQGNSAPDKSGLPSDRFSAERTGGSVSTLTIQRTQQEDSAVYLCASSLDRDQPQHFGDGTRLSIL.

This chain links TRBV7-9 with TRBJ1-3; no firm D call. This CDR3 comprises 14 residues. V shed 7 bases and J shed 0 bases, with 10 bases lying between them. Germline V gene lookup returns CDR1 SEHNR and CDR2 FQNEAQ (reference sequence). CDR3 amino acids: CASTRGFSGNTIYF. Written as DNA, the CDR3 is TGTGCCAGCACCCGAGGTTTCTCTGGAAACACCATATATTTT.

CDR3 region: CASSPGGGLQETQYF. The CDR3 bases are TGTGCCAGCAGTCCCGGGGGAGGGCTCCAAGAGACCCAGTACTTC. The V gene is TRBV2, the J gene TRBJ2-5; 7 nucleotides align to TRBD2. The V gene's germline CDR1 is SNHLY and CDR2 FYNNEI. V was pared by 5 bases and J by 1 base, with 7 bases of the junction left unmatched. The CDR3 sequence is 15 residues long. The complete variable domain, with remaining parts taken from reference TRBV2 and TRBJ2-5, reads EPEVTQTPSHQVTQMGQEVILRCVPISNHLYFYWYRQILGQKVEFLVSFYNNEISEKSEIFDDQFSVERPDGSNFTLKIRSTKLEDSAMYFCASSPGGGLQETQYFGPGTRLLVL.

The DNA of the CDR3 is TGTGCCAGCAGTTACCCCGCGGGGGGGAACACTGAAGCTTTCTTT. It yields the protein CASSYPAGGNTEAFF. The J gene is TRBJ1-1, the V gene TRBV6-6; D perhaps matches TRBD1 (5 bases). The CDR3 loop spans 15 amino acids. Germline V gene lookup returns CDR1 MNHNY and CDR2 SVGAGI (reference sequence). V gave up 2 bases and J gave up 1 base, with 11 bases separating them.

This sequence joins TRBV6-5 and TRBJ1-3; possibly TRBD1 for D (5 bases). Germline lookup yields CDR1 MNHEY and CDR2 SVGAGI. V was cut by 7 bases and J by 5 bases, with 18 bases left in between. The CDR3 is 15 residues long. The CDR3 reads CASKDSTGGRNTIYF. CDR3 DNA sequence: TGTGCCAGCAAAGACTCTACCGGGGGACGAAACACCATATATTTT.

The CDR3 spells CASSQDWASKNTGELFF. CDR3 nucleotides: TGCGCCAGCAGCCAAGATTGGGCCAGTAAGAACACCGGGGAGCTGTTTTTT. The V call is TRBV4-1, the J call TRBJ2-2; no definite D call. From germline, CDR1 is MGHRA and CDR2 YSYEKL. V was clipped by 0 bases and J by 1 base, with 12 bases between them. This CDR3 spans 17 amino acids.

The CDR3 bases are TGTGCCAGCAGTTCCGGGGGATGGACTAGCGGAAGCACAGATACGCAGTATTTT. Its protein product is CASSSGGWTSGSTDTQYF. This chain joins TRBV6-2 or TRBV6-3 and TRBJ2-3; TRBD2 agrees at 10 bases. Germline trimming cut 4 bases from V and 0 bases from J; bases unmatched to any gene: 10. The CDR3 runs 18 residues. Germline V gene data show CDR1 as MNHEY and CDR2 as SVGEGT.

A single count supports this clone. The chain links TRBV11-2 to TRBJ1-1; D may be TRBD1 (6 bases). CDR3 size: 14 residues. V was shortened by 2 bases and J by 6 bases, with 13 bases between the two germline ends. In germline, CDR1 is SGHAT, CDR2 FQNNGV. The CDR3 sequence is CASSLTTGISEAFF. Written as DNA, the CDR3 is TGTGCCAGCAGCTTAACCACAGGGATTTCTGAAGCTTTCTTT.

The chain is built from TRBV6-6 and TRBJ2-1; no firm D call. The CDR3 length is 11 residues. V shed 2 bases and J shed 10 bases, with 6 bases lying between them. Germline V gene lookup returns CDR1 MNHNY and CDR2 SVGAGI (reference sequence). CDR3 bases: TGTGCCAGCAGTTACCTCAGGGAGCAGTTCTTC. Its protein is CASSYLREQFF.

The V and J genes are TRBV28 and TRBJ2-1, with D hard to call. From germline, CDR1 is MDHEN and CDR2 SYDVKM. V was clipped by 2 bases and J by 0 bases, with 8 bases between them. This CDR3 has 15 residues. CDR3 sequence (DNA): TGTGCCAGCAGTTTAATTAGGAGCTCCTACAATGAGCAGTTCTTC. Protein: CASSLIRSSYNEQFF.

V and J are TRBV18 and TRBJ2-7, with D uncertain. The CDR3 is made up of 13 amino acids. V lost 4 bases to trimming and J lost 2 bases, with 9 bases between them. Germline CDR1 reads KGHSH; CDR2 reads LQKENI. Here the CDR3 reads CASSRIGAYEQYF. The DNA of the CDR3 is TGTGCCAGCTCACGCATAGGAGCCTACGAGCAGTACTTC.

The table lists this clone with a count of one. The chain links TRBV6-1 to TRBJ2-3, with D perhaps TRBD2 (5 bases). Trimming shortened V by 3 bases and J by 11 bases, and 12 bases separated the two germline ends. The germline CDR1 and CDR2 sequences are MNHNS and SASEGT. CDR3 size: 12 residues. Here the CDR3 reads CASSERPRGQYF. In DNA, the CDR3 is TGTGCCAGCAGTGAGAGACCCCGGGGGCAGTATTTT.

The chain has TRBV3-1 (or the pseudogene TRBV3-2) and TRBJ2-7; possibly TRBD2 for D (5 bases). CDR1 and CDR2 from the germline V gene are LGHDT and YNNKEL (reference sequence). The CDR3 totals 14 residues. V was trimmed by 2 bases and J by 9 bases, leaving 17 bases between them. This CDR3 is CASSQLGKSSGQYF. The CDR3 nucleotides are TGTGCCAGCAGCCAACTCGGGAAGTCCAGCGGGCAGTACTTC.

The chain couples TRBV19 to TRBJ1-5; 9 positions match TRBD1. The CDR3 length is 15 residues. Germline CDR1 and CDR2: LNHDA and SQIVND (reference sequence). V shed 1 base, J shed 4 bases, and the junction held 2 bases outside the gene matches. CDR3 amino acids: CASSIGGTGNQPQHF. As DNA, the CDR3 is TGTGCCAGTAGTATAGGAGGGACAGGGAATCAGCCCCAGCATTTT.

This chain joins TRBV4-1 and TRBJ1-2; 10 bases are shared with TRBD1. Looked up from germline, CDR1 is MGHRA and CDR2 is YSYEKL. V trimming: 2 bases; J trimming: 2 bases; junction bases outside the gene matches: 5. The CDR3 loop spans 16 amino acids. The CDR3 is CASSQPPGQGNYGYTF. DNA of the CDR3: TGCGCCAGCAGCCAACCACCGGGACAGGGGAACTATGGCTACACCTTC.

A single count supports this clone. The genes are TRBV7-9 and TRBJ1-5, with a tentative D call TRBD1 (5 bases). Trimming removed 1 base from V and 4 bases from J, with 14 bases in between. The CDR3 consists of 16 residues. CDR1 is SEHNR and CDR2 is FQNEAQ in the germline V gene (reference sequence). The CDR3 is CASSLGAGLDNQPQHF. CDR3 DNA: TGTGCCAGCAGCTTAGGGGCAGGGCTCGATAATCAGCCCCAGCATTTT.

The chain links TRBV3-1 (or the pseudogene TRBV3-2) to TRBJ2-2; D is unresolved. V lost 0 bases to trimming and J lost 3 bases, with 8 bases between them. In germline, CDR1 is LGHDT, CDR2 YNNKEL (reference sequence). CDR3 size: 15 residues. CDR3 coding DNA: TGTGCCAGCAGCCAAGAAGCACTTCACACCGGGGAGCTGTTTTTT. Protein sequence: CASSQEALHTGELFF.

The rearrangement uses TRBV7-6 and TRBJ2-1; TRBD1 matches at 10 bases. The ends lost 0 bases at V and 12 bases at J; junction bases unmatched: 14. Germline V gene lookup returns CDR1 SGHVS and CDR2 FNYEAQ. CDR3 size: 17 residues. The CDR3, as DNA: TGTGCCAGCAGCTTAGCGCCTGGGGGACAGGGGCCCTTAGGGCAGTTCTTC. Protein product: CASSLAPGGQGPLGQFF.

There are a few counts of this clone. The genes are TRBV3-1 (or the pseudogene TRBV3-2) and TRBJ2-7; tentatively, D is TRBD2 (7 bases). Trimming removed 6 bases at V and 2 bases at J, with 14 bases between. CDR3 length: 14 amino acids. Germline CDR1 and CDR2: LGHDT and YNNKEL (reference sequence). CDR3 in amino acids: CASSRGGVPYEQYV. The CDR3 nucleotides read TGTGCCAGCAGTCGAGGGGGGGTCCCCTACGAGCAGTACGTC.

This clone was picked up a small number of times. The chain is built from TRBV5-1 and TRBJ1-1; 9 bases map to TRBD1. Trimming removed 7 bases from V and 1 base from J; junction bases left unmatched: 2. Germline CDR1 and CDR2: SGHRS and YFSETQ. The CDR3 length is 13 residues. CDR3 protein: CASSDRGNTEAFF. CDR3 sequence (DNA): TGCGCCAGCTCGGACAGGGGGAACACTGAAGCTTTCTTT.

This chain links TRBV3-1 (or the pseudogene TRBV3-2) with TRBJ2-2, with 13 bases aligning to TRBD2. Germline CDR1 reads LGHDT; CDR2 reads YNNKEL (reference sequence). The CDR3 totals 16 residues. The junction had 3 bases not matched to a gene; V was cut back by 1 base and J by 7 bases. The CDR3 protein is CASSQGLAGGFGELFF. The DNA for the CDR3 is TGTGCCAGCAGCCAAGGACTAGCGGGGGGTTTCGGGGAGCTGTTTTTT.

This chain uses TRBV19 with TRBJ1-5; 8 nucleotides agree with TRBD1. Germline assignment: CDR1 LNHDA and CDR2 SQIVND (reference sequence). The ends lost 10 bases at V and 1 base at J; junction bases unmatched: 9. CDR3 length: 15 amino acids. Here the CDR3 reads CATAGQVVSNQPQHF. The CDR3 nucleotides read TGTGCCACCGCGGGACAGGTAGTGAGCAATCAGCCCCAGCATTTT.

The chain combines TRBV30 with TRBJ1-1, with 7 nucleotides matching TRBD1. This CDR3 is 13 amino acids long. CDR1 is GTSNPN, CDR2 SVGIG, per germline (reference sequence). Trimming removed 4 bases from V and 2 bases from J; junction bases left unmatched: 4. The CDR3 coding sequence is TGTGCCTGGACGACAGGGCGAAACACTGAAGCTTTCTTT. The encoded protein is CAWTTGRNTEAFF.

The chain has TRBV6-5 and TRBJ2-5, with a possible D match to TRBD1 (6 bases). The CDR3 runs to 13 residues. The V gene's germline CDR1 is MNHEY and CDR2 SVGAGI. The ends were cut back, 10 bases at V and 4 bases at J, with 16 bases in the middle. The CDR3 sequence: CATTTGLTETQYF. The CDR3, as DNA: TGTGCCACCACCACAGGGTTAACAGAGACCCAGTACTTC.

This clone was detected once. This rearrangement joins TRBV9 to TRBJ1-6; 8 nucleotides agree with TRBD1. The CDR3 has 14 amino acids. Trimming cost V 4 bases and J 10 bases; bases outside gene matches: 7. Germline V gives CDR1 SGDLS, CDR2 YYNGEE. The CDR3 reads CASSPDRGGSPLHF. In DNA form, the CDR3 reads TGTGCCAGCAGCCCTGACAGGGGCGGCTCACCCCTCCACTTT.

The DNA of the CDR3 is TGTGCCATCAGTGAGTCGGCGAGGAGGGTAACTCAGCCCCAGCATTTT. Translation gives CAISESARRVTQPQHF. The chain joins TRBV10-3 to TRBJ1-5; no reliable D call. The length of the CDR3 is 16 residues. The germline V gene encodes CDR1 ENHRY and CDR2 SYGVKD. V gave up 0 bases and J gave up 6 bases, with 15 bases separating them.

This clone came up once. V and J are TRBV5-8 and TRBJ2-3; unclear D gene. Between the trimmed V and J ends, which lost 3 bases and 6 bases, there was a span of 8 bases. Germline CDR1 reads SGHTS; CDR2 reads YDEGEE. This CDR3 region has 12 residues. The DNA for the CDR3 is TGTGCCAGCAGCTCCTCAGCGGATACGCAGTATTTT. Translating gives CASSSSADTQYF.

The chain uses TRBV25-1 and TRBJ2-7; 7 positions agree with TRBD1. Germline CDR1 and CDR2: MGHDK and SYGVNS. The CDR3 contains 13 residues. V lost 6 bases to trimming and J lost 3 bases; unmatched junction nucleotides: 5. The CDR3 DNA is TGTGCCAGCAGGGTCACAGGGGACTACGAGCAGTACTTC. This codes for CASRVTGDYEQYF.

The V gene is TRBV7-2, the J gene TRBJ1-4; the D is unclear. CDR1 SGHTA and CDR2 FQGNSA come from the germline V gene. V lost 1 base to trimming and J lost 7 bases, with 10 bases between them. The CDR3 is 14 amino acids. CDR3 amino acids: CASSLDSGFEKLFF. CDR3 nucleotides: TGTGCCAGCAGCTTAGATTCAGGCTTTGAAAAACTGTTTTTT.

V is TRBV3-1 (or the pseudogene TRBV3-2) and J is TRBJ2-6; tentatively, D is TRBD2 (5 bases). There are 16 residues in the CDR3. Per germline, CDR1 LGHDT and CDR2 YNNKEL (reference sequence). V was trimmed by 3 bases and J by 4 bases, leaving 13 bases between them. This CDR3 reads CASSQGIALGANVLTF. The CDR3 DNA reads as TGTGCCAGCAGCCAGGGGATAGCGCTGGGGGCCAACGTCCTGACTTTC.

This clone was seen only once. The CDR3 DNA reads as TGTGCCAGCTCACCGGTCCTCCTGGGACAGTTGCCCTATGGCTACACCTTC. This gives the protein CASSPVLLGQLPYGYTF. The gene calls are TRBV18 and TRBJ1-2; 7 bases map to TRBD1. Germline V gene lookup returns CDR1 KGHSH and CDR2 LQKENI. This CDR3 spans 17 amino acids. V lost 3 bases and J lost 4; bases outside the gene matches: 14.